This TCR beta chain was retrieved from a study of metastatic and nonmetastatic thyroid tumors. Overall study results and limits: Reported TCR beta diversity, measured in blood and tumor, was significantly higher for malignant thyroid tumors than for benign nodules.

Trimming removed 4 bases at V and 1 base at J, with 10 bases between. Germline V lookup: CDR1 ENHRY, CDR2 SYGVKD. The CDR3 is made up of 14 amino acids. Ten or more counts support this clone. Antigen specificity is unknown. Prior to thyroid surgery, none of the patients had received any treatment. As originally analysed: The authors used CDR3 differences across clinicopathological groups to build a distant-metastasis classifier for papillary thyroid cancer. TCRdb recomputed clones from the PCR reads via MiXCR. The V and J calls here are based on TCRdb, not the publication. The sample lists 84,000 or so clones; less than 10% were seen once.

The sequence was obtained from a female donor with papillary thyroid cancer or a benign thyroid nodule (not recorded which). Some clones in this sample may be carry-over from other donors' samples. Sequencing was performed on blood. The chain has TRBV10-3 and TRBJ1-1; D may be TRBD1 (5 bases). CDR3 coding DNA: TGTGCCATCAGTGGGGGGGAGGCGAACACTGAAGCTTTCTTT. Encoded protein: CAISGGEANTEAFF.